The source of this T cell receptor (beta chain) is a study of T cells in Graves' hyperthyroidism and ophthalmopathy. A word on this clonotype: The antigen remains undetermined.

Amplification yielded TCR beta CDR3 regions, with RNA transcripts as the source. HTBI primers were employed in a first-round RT-PCR of the TCR CDR3. Via MiXCR, TCRdb re-called the multiplex PCR reads, giving one row per CDR3 protein. The sample records a few hundred thousand distinct CDR3 sequences, just under 15% being singletons. General study points: Most clonotypes expanded in the thyroid (above 0.001) were also present in blood.

CDR1 and CDR2 (germline): GTSNPN, SVGIG (reference sequence). The V gene end was trimmed by 8 bases and the J gene end by 3 bases; junction bases not matched to a gene: 5. This CDR3 comprises 13 residues. Uncontrolled infections, other autoimmune diseases, pregnancy or lactation led to exclusion of patients. Orbital computed tomography, thyroid ultrasound, serum thyroxine and TRAb, and clinical symptoms together informed the diagnoses. The sample taken for sequencing was blood. This TCR was recovered from a woman in her 30s with Graves' hyperthyroidism. The chain employs TRBV30 and TRBJ2-2; 8 bases line up with TRBD2. CDR3 DNA: TGTGCCCGGCGGGGGGCCCACACCGGGGAGCTGTTTTTT. Translation gives CARRGAHTGELFF.